This TCR beta chain is drawn from a study of T cell responses to AZD1222 COVID-19 vaccine. Details on this clone: The antigen is not known.

Profiled with immunoSEQ multiplex PCR; TCRdb holds only in-frame clones, not every one. The sample holds some 200,000 clones; about 94% are singletons and the top ten take roughly 0.99%. Regarding the study as a whole: Rises in breadth and depth of Spike-specific TCRs came after two AZD1222 doses. Of spike-specific TCRs, nearly half reportedly target regions left unmutated in variants.

Pooled together were second doses at about 4 or about 12 weeks. CDR3 length equals 12 residues. The sequence was obtained from an adult who received the AZD1222 COVID-19 vaccine. This chain uses TRBV12-1 with TRBJ2-3. TRBV12-1 is a pseudogene segment. The source material was peripheral blood, sampled 28 days after the second AZD1222 dose. This CDR3 reads CASSFVRKVEYF. As DNA, the CDR3 is TGTGCCAGCAGCTTTGTACGGAAAGTGGAGTATTTT.